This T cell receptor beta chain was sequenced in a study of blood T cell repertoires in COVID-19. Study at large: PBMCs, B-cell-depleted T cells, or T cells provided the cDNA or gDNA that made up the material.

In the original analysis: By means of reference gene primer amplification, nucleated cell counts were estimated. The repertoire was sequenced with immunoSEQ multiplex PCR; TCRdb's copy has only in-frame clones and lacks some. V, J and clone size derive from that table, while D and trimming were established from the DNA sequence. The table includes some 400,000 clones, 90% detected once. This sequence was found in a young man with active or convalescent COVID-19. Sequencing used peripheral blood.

CDR3 loop: CASFPGPGGELFF. The CDR3 DNA is TGTGCCAGCTTTCCAGGGCCTGGCGGGGAGCTGTTTTTT. The chain recombines TRBV21-1 with TRBJ2-2; the D call TRBD1 from the table was never checked on the DNA. TRBV21-1 is annotated as a pseudogene. This CDR3 contains 13 residues.